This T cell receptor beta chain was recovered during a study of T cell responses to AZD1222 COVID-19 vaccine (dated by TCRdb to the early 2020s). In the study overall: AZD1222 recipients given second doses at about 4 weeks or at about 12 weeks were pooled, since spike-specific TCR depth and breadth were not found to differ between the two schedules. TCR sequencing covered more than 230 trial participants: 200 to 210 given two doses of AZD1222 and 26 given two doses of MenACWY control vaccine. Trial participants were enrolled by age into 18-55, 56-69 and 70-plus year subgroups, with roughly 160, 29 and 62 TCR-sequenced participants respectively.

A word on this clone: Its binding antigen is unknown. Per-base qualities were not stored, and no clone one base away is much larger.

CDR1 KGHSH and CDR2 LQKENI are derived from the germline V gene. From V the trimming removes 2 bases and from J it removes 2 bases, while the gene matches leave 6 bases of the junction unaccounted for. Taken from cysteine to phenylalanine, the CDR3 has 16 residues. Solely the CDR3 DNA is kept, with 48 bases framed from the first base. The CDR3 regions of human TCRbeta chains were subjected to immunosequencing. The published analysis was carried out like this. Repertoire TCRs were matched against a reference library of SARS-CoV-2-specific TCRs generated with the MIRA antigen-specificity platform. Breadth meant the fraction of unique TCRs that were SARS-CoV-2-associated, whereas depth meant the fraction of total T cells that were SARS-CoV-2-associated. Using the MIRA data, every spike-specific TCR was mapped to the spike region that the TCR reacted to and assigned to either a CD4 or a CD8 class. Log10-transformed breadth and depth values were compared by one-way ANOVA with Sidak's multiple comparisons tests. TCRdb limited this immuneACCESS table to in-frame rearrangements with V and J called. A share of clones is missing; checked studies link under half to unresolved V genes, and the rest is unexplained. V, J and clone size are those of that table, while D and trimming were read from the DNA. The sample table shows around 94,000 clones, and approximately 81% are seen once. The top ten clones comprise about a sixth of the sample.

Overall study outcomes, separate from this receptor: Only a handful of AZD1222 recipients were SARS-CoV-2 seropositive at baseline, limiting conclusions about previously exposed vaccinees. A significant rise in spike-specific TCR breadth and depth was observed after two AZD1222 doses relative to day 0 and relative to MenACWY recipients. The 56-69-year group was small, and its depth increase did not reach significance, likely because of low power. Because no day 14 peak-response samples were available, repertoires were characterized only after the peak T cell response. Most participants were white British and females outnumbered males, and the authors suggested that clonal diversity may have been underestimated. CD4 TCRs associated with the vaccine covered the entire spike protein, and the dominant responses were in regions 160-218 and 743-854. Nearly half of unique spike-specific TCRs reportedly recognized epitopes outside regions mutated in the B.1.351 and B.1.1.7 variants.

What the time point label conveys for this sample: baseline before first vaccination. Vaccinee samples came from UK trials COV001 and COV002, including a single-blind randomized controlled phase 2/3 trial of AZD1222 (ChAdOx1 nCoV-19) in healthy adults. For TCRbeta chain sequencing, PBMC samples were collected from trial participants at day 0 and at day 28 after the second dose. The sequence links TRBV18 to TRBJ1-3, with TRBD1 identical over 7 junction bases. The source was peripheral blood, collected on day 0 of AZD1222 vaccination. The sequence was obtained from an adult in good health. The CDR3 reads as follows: CASSPWDRSAGNTIYF. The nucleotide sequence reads TGTGCCAGCTCACCATGGGACAGATCAGCTGGAAACACCATATATTTT. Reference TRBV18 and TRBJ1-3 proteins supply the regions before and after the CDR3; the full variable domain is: NAGVMQNPRHLVRRRGQEARLRCSPMKGHSHVYWYRQLPEEGLKFMVYLQKENIIDESGMPKERFSAEFPKEGPSILRIQQVVRGDSAAYFCASSPWDRSAGNTIYFGEGSWLTVV.